This TCR beta chain was recorded in a study of Graves' ophthalmopathy and Graves' hyperthyroidism. Study context: At the time of initial diagnosis and before any treatment, peripheral blood was collected. Overall study findings and caveats: From stable hyperthyroidism, ophthalmopathy was separated by a 13-signature model with 85% to 90% sensitivity and 75% to 82% specificity. Thyroid clonotypes that were expanded above 0.001 frequency mostly also appeared in blood.

Orbital computed tomography and thyroid ultrasound, along with TRAb, serum thyroxine and clinical symptoms, underpinned diagnosis. The TCR beta CDR3 regions underwent amplification from RNA transcripts. Second-round multiplex PCR followed a first-round RT-PCR using HTBI primers. MiXCR was run by TCRdb on the multiplex PCR reads, yielding one entry per CDR3 protein. The sample yields hundreds of thousands of distinct CDR3 sequences, less than 55% seen once. CDR3 length equals 17 residues. Germline CDR1 is SGHTA and CDR2 is FQGNSA. V lost 5 bases, J lost 8 bases, and 19 bases stayed unmatched. In this sample, this clonotype turned up a few times. Antigen: not known.

V and J are TRBV7-2 and TRBJ1-2; TRBD1 agrees at 8 bases. Sequencing used peripheral blood. The source of this sequence is an adult man with Graves' ophthalmopathy. The DNA for the CDR3 is TGTGCCAGCAGCCCAGATCCTTCCGCAGGGGGCGGTGGAGGCTACACCTTC. Translated: CASSPDPSAGGGGGYTF.